This TCR beta chain originates from a study of blood T cell repertoires in COVID-19. Across the whole study: Spain, Italy and the United States supplied samples that represented acute and convalescent COVID-19. The cDNA or gDNA used as material had been derived from T cells, B-cell-depleted T cells, or PBMCs.

In the original analysis: Estimation of nucleated cell counts was performed using reference gene primer amplification. Sequenced by immunoSEQ multiplex PCR; TCRdb stores in-frame clones only, minus some. Clone size and V and J calls were adopted from that table, with D and trimming inferred from the DNA. The repertoire has some 68,000 clones, roughly nine tenths of them found once; the top ten carry 2.5% to 3%. With 10 bases clipped from V and 5 bases from J, the junction kept 17 bases outside the gene matches. CDR1 is MNHEY and CDR2 is SMNVEV in the germline V gene (reference sequence). The CDR3 contains 16 residues.

This chain uses TRBV27 with TRBJ1-1, with 9 bases aligning to TRBD1. The receptor comes from a middle-aged man with acute or convalescent COVID-19. Sequencing was carried out using peripheral blood. The CDR3 DNA reads as TGTGCCACCCAACACCTTCCCGGGACAGGGTTGACTGAAGCTTTCTTT. Translated, it gives CATQHLPGTGLTEAFF.